The 24 T cell receptor beta chains listed next were all sequenced from one sample in a study of Ad26.COV2.S vaccination and SARS-CoV-2 variants. Regarding treatment: roughly 18 received Ad26.COV2.S at low or high dose, single or two shots; about 5 received placebo; per-sample allocation not given. Sampling was done on day 63 after the first vaccine or placebo injection. This table comes from immunoSEQ multiplex PCR, and its TCRdb copy is limited to in-frame clones, with some not included. This table holds about 250,000 clones, around 87% found once. The starting material was peripheral blood, obtained in a trial of Ad26.COV2.S vaccine versus placebo. These receptor sequences come from a person between 18 and 65 years old who received the Ad26.COV2.S COVID-19 vaccine or a placebo.

The J gene is TRBJ1-1, the V gene TRBV7-2, with D perhaps matching TRBD1 (5 bases). Trimming shortened V by 3 bases and J by 1 base, and 15 bases separated the two germline ends. Germline V gene lookup returns CDR1 SGHTA and CDR2 FQGNSA. This CDR3 comprises 16 residues. The DNA for the CDR3 is TGTGCCAGCAGCTTCGCCAAGGGACGGACGAACACTGAAGCTTTCTTT. Amino acid sequence: CASSFAKGRTNTEAFF.

The chain uses TRBV5-1 and TRBJ1-1; D ambiguous. This CDR3 contains 13 residues. V gave up 2 bases and J gave up 2 bases, with 7 bases separating them. Per the germline V gene, CDR1 is SGHRS and CDR2 is YFSETQ. This CDR3 reads CASSFPGNTEAFF. The CDR3, as DNA: TGCGCCAGCAGCTTCCCGGGAAACACTGAAGCTTTCTTT.

This chain links TRBV18 with TRBJ1-5; TRBD1 matches at 10 bases. J gave up 3 bases and V 5 bases, and 4 bases lay outside the gene matches. This CDR3 has 15 residues. The germline V gene encodes CDR1 KGHSH and CDR2 LQKENI. CDR3 region: CASSAGTGANQPQHF. For the CDR3, the DNA is TGTGCCAGCTCAGCCGGGACAGGGGCCAATCAGCCCCAGCATTTT. The entire variable domain, with the rest obtained from reference TRBV18 and TRBJ1-5, is as follows: NAGVMQNPRHLVRRRGQEARLRCSPMKGHSHVYWYRQLPEEGLKFMVYLQKENIIDESGMPKERFSAEFPKEGPSILRIQQVVRGDSAAYFCASSAGTGANQPQHFGDGTRLSIL.

This clone was seen a handful of times. V gene TRBV9 combines with J gene TRBJ1-2; 8 bases are shared with TRBD1. The length of the CDR3 is 15 residues. In germline, CDR1 is SGDLS, CDR2 YYNGEE. Trimming removed 5 bases from V and 2 bases from J; junction bases left unmatched: 8. CDR3 region: CASRRGQGRNYGYTF. CDR3 DNA sequence: TGTGCCAGCAGACGTGGACAGGGAAGAAACTATGGCTACACCTTC.

The chain carries TRBV3-1 (or the pseudogene TRBV3-2) and TRBJ2-7; 7 nucleotides line up with TRBD2. V gave up 6 bases and J gave up 3 bases; unmatched junction bases: 5. The germline V gene encodes CDR1 LGHDT and CDR2 YNNKEL (reference sequence). CDR3 length: 13 amino acids. The CDR3 protein is CASSPGLDYEQYF. DNA for the CDR3: TGTGCCAGCAGTCCCGGACTAGACTACGAGCAGTACTTC.

Only one count was recorded for this clone. The chain combines TRBV5-1 with TRBJ1-4; the D gene is possibly TRBD1 (5 bases). V was cut by 2 bases and J by 6 bases, with 11 bases left in between. This CDR3 has 14 amino acids. From germline, CDR1 is SGHRS and CDR2 YFSETQ. In DNA form, the CDR3 reads TGCGCCAGCAGCTTTCAGGGATCTGATGAAAAACTGTTTTTT. It translates to CASSFQGSDEKLFF.

In the case of this clone: Compared with germline, one end of the junction differs, possibly owing to a read error. The chain is built from TRBV7-8 and TRBJ2-7; 8 bases align to TRBD2. The germline gives CDR1 SGHVS, CDR2 FQNEAQ. The CDR3 covers 16 residues. CDR3 in amino acids: CASSSIAGIGLYEQCF. DNA of the CDR3: TGTGCCAGCAGCTCCATAGCGGGGATCGGGCTCTACGAGCAGTGCTTC.

The rearrangement links TRBV5-8 to TRBJ1-1; unclear D gene. This CDR3 is built from 12 residues. V was pared by 0 bases and J by 4 bases, with 4 bases between. CDR1 is SGHTS and CDR2 is YDEGEE in the germline V gene. CDR3 nucleotide sequence: TGTGCCAGCAGCTTGGACCCCACTGAAGCTTTCTTT. It encodes CASSLDPTEAFF. The whole variable domain, remainder taken from reference TRBV5-8 and TRBJ1-1, is EAGVTQSPTHLIKTRGQQATLRCSPISGHTSVYWYQQALGLGLQFLLWYDEGEERNRGNFPPRFSGRQFPNYSSELNVNALELEDSALYLCASSLDPTEAFFGQGTRLTVV.

This clone was detected once. V gene TRBV20-1 combines with J gene TRBJ2-3; 10 nucleotides agree with TRBD2. The CDR3 spans 17 residues. With 3 bases clipped from V and 1 base from J, the junction kept 10 bases outside the gene matches. Per the germline V gene, CDR1 is DFQATT and CDR2 is SNEGSKA (reference sequence). CDR3: CSASGVERGGGTDTQYF. As DNA, the CDR3 is TGCAGTGCTAGTGGGGTTGAGCGGGGGGGCGGCACAGATACGCAGTATTTT.

This clone was found a few times. This chain links TRBV2 with TRBJ1-2; D is unclear. From germline, CDR1 is SNHLY and CDR2 FYNNEI. Trimming left V 4 bases short and J 4 bases short, with 10 bases between. The CDR3 is made up of 13 amino acids. The CDR3 spells CASSGRTIYGYTF. The CDR3 region has the DNA TGTGCCAGCAGTGGACGGACGATCTATGGCTACACCTTC.

This chain connects TRBV4-3 to TRBJ1-2; no firm D call. V was shortened by 2 bases and J by 8 bases, with 12 bases between the two germline ends. The CDR3 loop spans 13 amino acids. Germline loops: CDR1 LGHNA, CDR2 YSLEER. The CDR3 region has the DNA TGCGCCAGCAGCCAATACCGCGGTCGGGGCTACACCTTC. This encodes CASSQYRGRGYTF.

The chain links TRBV5-1 to TRBJ2-1; D might be TRBD2 (5 bases). The CDR3 is made up of 16 amino acids. Germline lookup yields CDR1 SGHRS and CDR2 YFSETQ. V was pared by 0 bases and J by 0 bases, with 10 bases between. The chain's CDR3 is CASSLGPGSSYNEQFF. The CDR3 DNA reads as TGCGCCAGCAGCTTGGGACCGGGGAGCTCCTACAATGAGCAGTTCTTC. The variable domain in full, completed from reference TRBV5-1 and TRBJ2-1, reads KAGVTQTPRYLIKTRGQQVTLSCSPISGHRSVSWYQQTPGQGLQFLFEYFSETQRNKGNFPGRFSGRQFSNSRSEMNVSTLELGDSALYLCASSLGPGSSYNEQFFGPGTRLTVL.

The CDR3 DNA reads as TGCGCCAGCAGCTTGTCCCAGGGTGAAGCAAACACTGAAGCTTTCTTT. Protein: CASSLSQGEANTEAFF. This chain joins TRBV5-1 and TRBJ1-1; possible D gene TRBD1, 5 bases. CDR3 size: 16 residues. Looked up from germline, CDR1 is SGHRS and CDR2 is YFSETQ. V shed 1 base and J shed 2 bases, with 15 bases lying between them.

The rearrangement joins TRBV1 to TRBJ1-1; the listed D gene, TRBD1, was not tested against the DNA. TRBV1 is a pseudogene segment. CDR3 size: 19 residues. The CDR3 protein is CTSSQERGVTRRADTEAFF. The CDR3 DNA reads TGCACCAGCAGCCAAGAAAGGGGTGTTACACGCCGGGCTGACACTGAAGCTTTCTTT.

V is TRBV18 and J is TRBJ2-7; no firm D call. This CDR3 region has 12 residues. The germline V gene encodes CDR1 KGHSH and CDR2 LQKENI. V was trimmed by 2 bases and J by 6 bases, leaving 8 bases between them. The CDR3 bases are TGTGCCAGCTCACCAAATAGTCCCGAGCAGTACTTC. Its translation is CASSPNSPEQYF.

The rearrangement joins TRBV7-2 to TRBJ2-7; 13 bases map to TRBD2. CDR1 and CDR2 (germline): SGHTA, FQGNSA. The CDR3 has 16 amino acids. Trimming at V came to 2 bases and at J to 3 bases, leaving 4 bases not matched to a gene. The CDR3 spells CASSLTSGGARYEQYF. CDR3 DNA: TGTGCCAGCAGCTTAACTAGCGGGGGGGCCCGCTACGAGCAGTACTTC.

In DNA, the CDR3 is TGCAGCGCTGGACAGGTCTACGACGAGCAGTACTTC. It specifies CSAGQVYDEQYF. V usage is TRBV29-1 and J usage is TRBJ2-7, with 7 nucleotides matching TRBD1. V shed 7 bases and J 5 bases; nucleotides not matched to a gene: 8. Germline V gene lookup returns CDR1 SQVTM and CDR2 ANQGSEA. The CDR3 is 12 amino acids.

In DNA form, the CDR3 reads TGTGCCAGTAGTCCACAACGACAGGCCGGGGGCAAGGAGACCCAGTACTTC. The encoded protein is CASSPQRQAGGKETQYF. This chain uses TRBV19 with TRBJ2-5; either TRBD1 or TRBD2 may fit D (6 bases each). The CDR3 contains 17 residues. Germline CDR1 reads LNHDA; CDR2 reads SQIVND (reference sequence). Trimming cost V 5 bases and J 5 bases, with 24 bases left between them. Variable domain in full (rest from reference TRBV19 and TRBJ2-5): DGGITQSPKYLFRKEGQNVTLSCEQNLNHDAMYWYRQDPGQGLRLIYYSQIVNDFQKGDIAEGYSVSREKKESFPLTVTSAQKNPTAFYLCASSPQRQAGGKETQYFGPGTRLLVL.

This clone occurred many times. V is TRBV2 and J is TRBJ1-4; D perhaps matches TRBD1 (5 bases). CDR3 length: 14 residues. Germline CDR1 and CDR2: SNHLY and FYNNEI. V was trimmed by 4 bases and J by 7 bases, leaving 13 bases between them. The CDR3 DNA reads as TGTGCCAGCAGTGTCGAGGGGCCCGGTGAAAAACTGTTTTTT. Its translation is CASSVEGPGEKLFF.

The chain links TRBV11-1 to TRBJ2-1; maybe TRBD1 (6 bases). The V and J ends lost 0 bases and 4 bases respectively, with 13 bases between them. The germline V gene has CDR1 SGHAT and CDR2 FQDESV (reference sequence). CDR3 length equals 16 residues. This CDR3 reads CASSLARDNRYNEQFF. Written as DNA, the CDR3 is TGTGCCAGCAGCTTAGCCCGGGACAACCGTTACAATGAGCAGTTCTTC.

This chain joins TRBV20-1 and TRBJ1-1; D remains unclear. CDR1 and CDR2 from the germline V gene are DFQATT and SNEGSKA (reference sequence). Trimming took 3 bases from V and 0 from J, leaving 8 bases between them. The CDR3 sequence is 13 residues long. The CDR3 nucleotides are TGCAGTGCTAGTAGAGGGATGAACACTGAAGCTTTCTTT. Its translation is CSASRGMNTEAFF.

The rearrangement joins TRBV27 to TRBJ2-3; a weak D match, TRBD2 (5 bases). Germline V gene data show CDR1 as MNHEY and CDR2 as SMNVEV (reference sequence). Trimming removed 8 bases from V and 8 bases from J, with 17 bases in between. There are 13 residues in the CDR3. The CDR3 nucleotides read TGTGCCAGCCAACCCACGGGATCGGGTACGCAGTATTTT. Amino acid sequence: CASQPTGSGTQYF.

The V gene is TRBV14, the J gene TRBJ2-3; either TRBD1 or TRBD2 may fit D (5 bases each). The CDR3 covers 14 residues. The germline CDR1 and CDR2 sequences are SGHDN and FVKESK. V lost 4 bases and J lost 6, with 14 bases in between. This CDR3 is CASSRRGVRDTQYF. The CDR3 DNA sequence: TGTGCCAGCAGCCGAAGGGGAGTAAGGGATACGCAGTATTTT.

Here the CDR3 reads CASSGWTGGSYGYTF. The CDR3 coding sequence is TGTGCCAGCAGTGGGTGGACAGGGGGTAGCTATGGCTACACCTTC. The J gene is TRBJ1-2, the V gene TRBV25-1; 10 positions agree with TRBD1. The CDR3 has 15 amino acids. CDR1 MGHDK and CDR2 SYGVNS come from the germline V gene. V dropped 4 bases and J dropped 4; count of bases not matched to a gene: 6.